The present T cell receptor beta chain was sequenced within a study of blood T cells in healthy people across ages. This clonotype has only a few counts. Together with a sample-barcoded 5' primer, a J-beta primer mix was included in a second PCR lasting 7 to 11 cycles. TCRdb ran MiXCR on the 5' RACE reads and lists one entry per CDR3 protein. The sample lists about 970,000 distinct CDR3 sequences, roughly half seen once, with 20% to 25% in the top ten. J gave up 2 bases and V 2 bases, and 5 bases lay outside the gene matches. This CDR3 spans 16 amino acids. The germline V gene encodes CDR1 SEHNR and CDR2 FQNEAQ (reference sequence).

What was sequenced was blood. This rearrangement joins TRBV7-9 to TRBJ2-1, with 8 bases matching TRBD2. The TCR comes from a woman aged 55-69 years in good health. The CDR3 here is CASSLWASGPYNEQFF. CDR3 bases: TGTGCCAGCAGCTTATGGGCTAGCGGGCCCTACAATGAGCAGTTCTTC.